A single sample is the source of the 21 T cell receptor beta chains below, sequenced in a study of T cell repertoires in cytomegalovirus infection. TCRdb reprocessed the reads via MiXCR and lists one record per CDR3 protein. The sample shows some 400,000 distinct CDR3 sequences, around 18% of them seen only once. Sequencing was performed on PBMCs. The source is a human donor in good health (CMV status not recorded). Some clones in this sample may be carry-over from other donors' samples.

The chain links TRBV2 to TRBJ2-3, with a possible D match to TRBD2 (5 bases). This CDR3 has 14 residues. With 3 bases removed from V and 0 bases from J, the gap between germline ends came to 7 bases. The germline CDR1 and CDR2 sequences are SNHLY and FYNNEI. In DNA, the CDR3 is TGTGCCAGCAGTGAGGGAGTTAGCACAGATACGCAGTATTTT. Translating it yields CASSEGVSTDTQYF.

This clonotype appeared many times. The chain joins TRBV7-6 to TRBJ2-1, with TRBD2 matching 13 bases. The CDR3 spans 17 residues. The germline CDR1 and CDR2 sequences are SGHVS and FNYEAQ. Losses at the gene ends were 5 bases for V and 4 bases for J; bases not matched to a gene: 8. Here the CDR3 DNA reads TGTGCCAGCAGCCTAGGGTGGACTAGCGGGGGATACAATGAGCAGTTCTTC. Translation gives CASSLGWTSGGYNEQFF. Together with reference TRBV7-6 and TRBJ2-1, the CDR3 gives the full variable domain: GAGVSQSPRYKVTKRGQDVALRCDPISGHVSLYWYRQALGQGPEFLTYFNYEAQQDKSGLPNDRFSAERPEGSISTLTIQRTEQRDSAMYRCASSLGWTSGGYNEQFFGPGTRLTVL.

This clonotype has just a few counts. The J gene is TRBJ2-5, the V gene TRBV7-2; 9 bases match TRBD2. This CDR3 region has 13 residues. In germline, CDR1 is SGHTA, CDR2 FQGNSA. Germline trimming cut 8 bases from V and 5 bases from J; bases unmatched to any gene: 6. The CDR3 sequence is CASAYSGRETQYF. In DNA, the CDR3 is TGTGCCAGCGCATACAGCGGGAGGGAGACCCAGTACTTC.

This clonotype was observed a handful of times. The V call is TRBV10-3, the J call TRBJ1-3; D is undetermined. The CDR3 consists of 14 residues. Germline CDR1 reads ENHRY; CDR2 reads SYGVKD. V was clipped by 4 bases and J by 0 bases, with 7 bases between them. DNA of the CDR3: TGTGCCATCAGTGGCGGCACCTCTGGAAACACCATATATTTT. As protein: CAISGGTSGNTIYF.

This clonotype has just a few counts. The rearrangement joins TRBV19 to TRBJ1-2; TRBD1 is a possible D gene (6 bases). V was pared by 3 bases and J by 6 bases, with 11 bases between. The CDR3 has 13 residues. Germline CDR1 reads LNHDA; CDR2 reads SQIVND (reference sequence). The CDR3 nucleotides are TGTGCCAGTAGTATGTTGGGGGCCGATGGCTACACCTTC. Its protein is CASSMLGADGYTF.

This clonotype was counted at least ten times. The chain joins TRBV7-9 to TRBJ2-6; D could derive from TRBD1 or TRBD2 (5 bases each). There are 17 residues in the CDR3. The V end was cut by 8 bases, the J end by 0 bases, with 17 bases between. Looked up from germline, CDR1 is SEHNR and CDR2 is FQNEAQ (reference sequence). CDR3 protein: CASARGPTASGANVLTF. CDR3 nucleotide sequence: TGTGCCAGCGCCCGGGGCCCTACCGCCTCTGGGGCCAACGTCCTGACTTTC. The full variable domain, its missing parts supplied by reference TRBV7-9 and TRBJ2-6, is DTGVSQNPRHKITKRGQNVTFRCDPISEHNRLYWYRQTLGQGPEFLTYFQNEAQLEKSRLLSDRFSAERPKGSFSTLEIQRTEQGDSAMYLCASARGPTASGANVLTFGAGSRLTVL.

This clonotype has just a few counts. V gene TRBV30 combines with J gene TRBJ2-7; 9 bases match TRBD1. CDR3 length equals 14 residues. The V gene's germline CDR1 is GTSNPN and CDR2 SVGIG (reference sequence). After removal of 2 bases from V and 4 bases from J, the junction contained 6 bases not matched to a gene. CDR3 protein: CAWSSGTGNYEQYF. The CDR3 nucleotides are TGTGCCTGGAGTTCAGGGACAGGGAATTACGAGCAGTACTTC. Looking up the rest from reference TRBV30 and TRBJ2-7 gives the full variable domain: SQTIHQWPATLVQPVGSPLSLECTVEGTSNPNLYWYRQAAGRGLQLLFYSVGIGQISSEVPQNLSASRPQDRQFILSSKKLLLSDSGFYLCAWSSGTGNYEQYFGPGTRLTVT.

As for this clonotype: At one end the junction does not follow the germline gene, possibly because of a read error. This rearrangement joins TRBV7-9 to TRBJ2-7; either TRBD1 or TRBD2 may supply D (5 bases each). Germline CDR1 reads SEHNR; CDR2 reads FQNEAQ (reference sequence). This CDR3 contains 14 residues. The CDR3 here is CASGLPGLSYEQYF. The CDR3 bases are TGTGCCAGCGGCTTACCGGGGCTCTCCTACGAGCAGTACTTC.

This clonotype was counted many times. The V gene is TRBV11-1, the J gene TRBJ1-1; D unresolved. The V gene's germline CDR1 is SGHAT and CDR2 FQDESV (reference sequence). The CDR3 covers 14 residues. Trimming left V 5 bases short and J 1 base short, with 11 bases between. CDR3 bases: TGTGCCAGCAGCCCACTTTTGTGGAACACTGAAGCTTTCTTT. Amino acids: CASSPLLWNTEAFF.

This clonotype has at least ten counts. The CDR3 protein is CASSWGLSEQFF. CDR3 DNA: TGTGCCAGCAGCTGGGGCTTGTCGGAGCAGTTCTTC. The gene calls are TRBV7-9 and TRBJ2-1, with D maybe TRBD1 (5 bases). The ends were cut back, 4 bases at V and 10 bases at J, with 11 bases in the middle. This CDR3 region has 12 residues. Germline V lookup: CDR1 SEHNR, CDR2 FQNEAQ (reference sequence).

This clonotype showed up many times. J is TRBJ2-4 and V is TRBV5-4, with TRBD2 matching 9 bases. This CDR3 is built from 14 residues. Losses at the gene ends were 4 bases for V and 8 bases for J; bases not matched to a gene: 7. CDR1 and CDR2 from the germline V gene are SGHNT and YYREEE (reference sequence). CDR3: CASSPEAGGYIQYF. The DNA for the CDR3 is TGTGCCAGCAGCCCTGAGGCGGGGGGGTACATTCAGTACTTC.

This clonotype was detected many times. The chain is built from TRBV10-3 and TRBJ2-1, with D uncertain. This CDR3 is 12 amino acids long. CDR1 and CDR2 from the germline V gene are ENHRY and SYGVKD. The V end was cut by 1 base, the J end by 9 bases, with 7 bases between. The CDR3 loop reads CAISEYGSEQFF. The DNA of the CDR3 is TGTGCCATCAGTGAGTATGGCAGTGAGCAGTTCTTC.

V usage is TRBV20-1 and J usage is TRBJ1-1; no firm D call. CDR3 length: 13 residues. V gave up 0 bases and J gave up 11 bases, with 16 bases separating them. Germline CDR1 and CDR2: DFQATT and SNEGSKA (reference sequence). The CDR3 DNA reads as TGCAGTGCTAGAGATCCCAGGTCAAACTTGGCTTTCTTT. Translated: CSARDPRSNLAFF.

The V gene is TRBV15, the J gene TRBJ1-2; D is undetermined. The CDR3 sequence is 13 residues long. Trimming left V 0 bases short and J 8 bases short, with 10 bases between. Germline V gives CDR1 LNHNV, CDR2 YYDKDF (reference sequence). CDR3 bases: TGTGCCACCAGCAGAGATGGCTTCTACGGCTACACCTTC. It yields the protein CATSRDGFYGYTF.

This clonotype was recorded a few times. The chain carries TRBV5-6 and TRBJ1-2; no clear D gene. The length of the CDR3 is 14 residues. Germline CDR1 and CDR2: SGHDT and YYEEEE. V dropped 4 bases and J dropped 3 bases, with 13 bases sitting between them. The CDR3 DNA sequence: TGTGCCAGCAGCCCTCCGACGGATTACTATGGCTACACCTTC. Protein: CASSPPTDYYGYTF.

CDR3 residues: CASSPARSSDPYNEQFF. The CDR3 coding sequence is TGTGCCAGCAGTCCAGCCCGTTCTAGCGACCCTTACAATGAGCAGTTCTTC. The rearrangement joins TRBV6-2 or TRBV6-3 to TRBJ2-1, with a tentative D call TRBD2 (6 bases). The germline CDR1 and CDR2 sequences are MNHEY and SVGEGT. This CDR3 is 17 amino acids long. Between the trimmed V and J ends, which lost 5 bases and 4 bases, there was a span of 21 bases.

This clonotype was seen repeatedly, ten times or more. The chain is built from TRBV7-9 and TRBJ2-3; maybe TRBD2 (7 bases). CDR3 length: 14 amino acids. Germline CDR1 reads SEHNR; CDR2 reads FQNEAQ (reference sequence). V was shortened by 5 bases and J by 4 bases, with 13 bases between the two germline ends. CDR3 region: CASSRGGSSDTQYF. CDR3 DNA: TGTGCCAGCAGCAGGGGGGGCAGTTCAGATACGCAGTATTTT.

This clonotype was counted a few times. This rearrangement joins TRBV4-1 to TRBJ1-2; 11 bases align to TRBD1. After removal of 4 bases from V and 8 bases from J, the junction contained 6 bases not matched to a gene. CDR3 length: 14 amino acids. Germline V gene lookup returns CDR1 MGHRA and CDR2 YSYEKL. CDR3 nucleotides: TGCGCCAGCAGCCTACCGGGACAGGGGGTCGGCTACACCTTC. It translates to CASSLPGQGVGYTF.

This clonotype occurred many times. The V call is TRBV28, the J call TRBJ2-6, with D hard to call. Trimming pared 5 bases from V and 2 bases from J, leaving 1 base between. Per the germline V gene, CDR1 is MDHEN and CDR2 is SYDVKM. CDR3 length: 12 residues. The CDR3 nucleotides read TGTGCCAGCAGTACTGGGGCCAACGTCCTGACTTTC. Its translation is CASSTGANVLTF. The full variable domain, in which reference TRBV28 and TRBJ2-6 provide the parts outside the CDR3, is DVKVTQSSRYLVKRTGEKVFLECVQDMDHENMFWYRQDPGLGLRLIYFSYDVKMKEKGDIPEGYSVSREKKERFSLILESASTNQTSMYLCASSTGANVLTFGAGSRLTVL.

About this clonotype itself: Because it lacks the conserved phenylalanine or tryptophan at the end, this CDR3 is likely a read error. This sequence joins TRBV10-3 and TRBJ2-7, with D maybe TRBD1 (6 bases). The CDR3 runs 16 residues. Deletions cut 5 bases from V and 5 bases from J, with 22 bases between. Germline V lookup: CDR1 ENHRY, CDR2 SYGVKD. Here the CDR3 DNA reads TGTGCCATCAGTTATACCCAACAGGGTAATTACAACGAGCAGTACTGC. Its protein product is CAISYTQQGNYNEQYC.

This clonotype was seen many times. This chain connects TRBV7-2 to TRBJ1-2; no clear D gene. Trimming cost V 5 bases and J 5 bases, with 12 bases left between them. The CDR3 is 13 residues long. Germline-derived CDR1 and CDR2 are SGHTA and FQGNSA. CDR3 loop: CASSPRSGYGYTF. The DNA for the CDR3 is TGTGCCAGCAGCCCCCGCTCCGGGTATGGCTACACCTTC.